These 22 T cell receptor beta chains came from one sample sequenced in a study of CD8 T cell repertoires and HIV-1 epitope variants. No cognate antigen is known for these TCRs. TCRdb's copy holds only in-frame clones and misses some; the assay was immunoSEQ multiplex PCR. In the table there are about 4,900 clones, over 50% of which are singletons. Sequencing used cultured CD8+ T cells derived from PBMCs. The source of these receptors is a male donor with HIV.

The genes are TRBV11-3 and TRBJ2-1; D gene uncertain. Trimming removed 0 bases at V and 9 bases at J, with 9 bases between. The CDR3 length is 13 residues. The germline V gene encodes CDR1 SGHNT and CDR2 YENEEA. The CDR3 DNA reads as TGTGCCAGCAGCTTAGACGGTGCCAGTGAGCAGTTCTTC. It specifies CASSLDGASEQFF.

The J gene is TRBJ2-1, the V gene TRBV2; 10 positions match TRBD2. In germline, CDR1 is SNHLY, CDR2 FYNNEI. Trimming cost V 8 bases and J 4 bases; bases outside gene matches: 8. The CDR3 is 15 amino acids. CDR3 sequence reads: CASWASGSEYNEQFF. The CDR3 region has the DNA TGTGCCAGCTGGGCTAGCGGGAGTGAGTACAATGAGCAGTTCTTC.

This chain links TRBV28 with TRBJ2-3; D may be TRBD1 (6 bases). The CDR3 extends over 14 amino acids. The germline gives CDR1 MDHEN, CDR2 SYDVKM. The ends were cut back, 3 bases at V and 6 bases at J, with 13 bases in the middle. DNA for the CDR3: TGTGCCAGCAGTTTGGACAGACTTTGGGATACGCAGTATTTT. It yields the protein CASSLDRLWDTQYF.

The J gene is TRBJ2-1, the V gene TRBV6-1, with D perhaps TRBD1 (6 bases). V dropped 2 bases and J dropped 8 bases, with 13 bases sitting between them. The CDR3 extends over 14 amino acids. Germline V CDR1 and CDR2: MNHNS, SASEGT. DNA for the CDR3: TGTGCCAGCAGTGAAACAGGGTCCCACCATGAGCAGTTCTTC. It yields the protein CASSETGSHHEQFF.

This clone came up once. CDR3 nucleotide sequence: TGTGCCAGCAGTTTCACTTCTAGCGGGAGGGCCTACGAGCAGTACTTC. Protein product: CASSFTSSGRAYEQYF. This sequence joins TRBV6-5 and TRBJ2-7; 12 bases line up with TRBD2. With V trimmed by 4 bases and J by 2 bases, 6 bases remained unmatched. The CDR3 is made up of 16 amino acids. Germline V lookup: CDR1 MNHEY, CDR2 SVGAGI.

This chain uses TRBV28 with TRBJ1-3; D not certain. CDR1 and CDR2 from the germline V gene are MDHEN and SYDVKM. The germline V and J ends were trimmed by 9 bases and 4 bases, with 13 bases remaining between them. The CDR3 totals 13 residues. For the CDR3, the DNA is TGTGCCAGTGGGGTATCTCTCGGAAACACCATATATTTT. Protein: CASGVSLGNTIYF.

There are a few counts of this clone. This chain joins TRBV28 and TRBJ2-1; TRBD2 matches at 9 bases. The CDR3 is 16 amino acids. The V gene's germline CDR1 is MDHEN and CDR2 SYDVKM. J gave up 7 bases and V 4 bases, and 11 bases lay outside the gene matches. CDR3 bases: TGTGCCAGCAGTTCAGGAGCGGGAGGTACTTGGAATGAGCAGTTCTTC. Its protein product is CASSSGAGGTWNEQFF.

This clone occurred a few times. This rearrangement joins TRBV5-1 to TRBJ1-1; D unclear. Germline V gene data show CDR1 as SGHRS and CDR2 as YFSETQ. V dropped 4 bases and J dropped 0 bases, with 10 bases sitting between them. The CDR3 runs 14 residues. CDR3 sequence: CASSPDGVNTEAFF. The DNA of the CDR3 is TGCGCCAGCAGCCCGGACGGGGTGAACACTGAAGCTTTCTTT.

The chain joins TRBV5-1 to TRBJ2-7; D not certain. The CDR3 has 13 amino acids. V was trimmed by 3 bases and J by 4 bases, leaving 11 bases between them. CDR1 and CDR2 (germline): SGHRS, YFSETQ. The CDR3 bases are TGCGCCAGCAGCTCATCCCCTTCTTACGAGCAGTACTTC. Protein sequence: CASSSSPSYEQYF.

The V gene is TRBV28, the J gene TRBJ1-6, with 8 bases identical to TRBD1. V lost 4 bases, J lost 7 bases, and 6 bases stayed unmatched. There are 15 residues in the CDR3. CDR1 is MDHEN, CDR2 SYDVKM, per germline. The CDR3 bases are TGTGCCAGCAGTTGGACCGGACAGGGAAATTCACCCCTCCACTTT. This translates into CASSWTGQGNSPLHF.

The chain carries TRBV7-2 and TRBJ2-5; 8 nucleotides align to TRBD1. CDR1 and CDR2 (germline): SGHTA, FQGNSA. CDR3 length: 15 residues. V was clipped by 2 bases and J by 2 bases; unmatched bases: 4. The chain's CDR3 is CASSLQGQGQETQYF. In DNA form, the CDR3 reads TGTGCCAGCAGCTTACAAGGACAGGGACAAGAGACCCAGTACTTC.

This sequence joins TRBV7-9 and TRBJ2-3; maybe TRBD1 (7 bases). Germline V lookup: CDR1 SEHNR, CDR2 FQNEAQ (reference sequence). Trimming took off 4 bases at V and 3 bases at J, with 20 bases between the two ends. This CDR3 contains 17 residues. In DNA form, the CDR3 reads TGTGCCAGCAGCTCGAATTTCGACAGGGAGGTTACAGATACGCAGTATTTT. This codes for CASSSNFDREVTDTQYF.

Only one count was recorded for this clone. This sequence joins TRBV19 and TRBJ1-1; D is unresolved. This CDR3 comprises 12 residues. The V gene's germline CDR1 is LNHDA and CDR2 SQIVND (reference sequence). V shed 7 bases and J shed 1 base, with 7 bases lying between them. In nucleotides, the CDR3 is TGTGCCAGTATGCCAGGGAACACTGAAGCTTTCTTT. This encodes CASMPGNTEAFF.

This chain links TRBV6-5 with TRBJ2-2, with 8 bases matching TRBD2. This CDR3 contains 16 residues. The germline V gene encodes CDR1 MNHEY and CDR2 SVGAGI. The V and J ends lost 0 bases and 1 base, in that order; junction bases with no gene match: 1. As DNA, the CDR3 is TGTGCCAGCAGTTACTCGGCGGGGGGGAACACCGGGGAGCTGTTTTTT. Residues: CASSYSAGGNTGELFF.

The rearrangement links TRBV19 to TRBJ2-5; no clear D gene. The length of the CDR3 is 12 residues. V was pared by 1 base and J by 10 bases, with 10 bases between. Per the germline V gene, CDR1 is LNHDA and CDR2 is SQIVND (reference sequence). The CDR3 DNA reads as TGTGCCAGTAGTATAGGCAACGAAGGCCAGTACTTC. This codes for CASSIGNEGQYF.

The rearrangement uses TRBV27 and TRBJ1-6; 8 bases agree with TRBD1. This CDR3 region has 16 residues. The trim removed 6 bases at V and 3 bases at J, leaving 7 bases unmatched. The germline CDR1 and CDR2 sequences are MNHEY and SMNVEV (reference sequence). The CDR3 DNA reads TGTGCCAGCAGCCTTGGACAGGGCTACTATAATTCACCCCTCCACTTT. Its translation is CASSLGQGYYNSPLHF.

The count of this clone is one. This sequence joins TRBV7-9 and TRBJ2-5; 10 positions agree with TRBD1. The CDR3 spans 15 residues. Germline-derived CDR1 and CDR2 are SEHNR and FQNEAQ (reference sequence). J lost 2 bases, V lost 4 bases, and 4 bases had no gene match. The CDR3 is CASSSRTGGQETQYF. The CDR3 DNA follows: TGTGCCAGCAGCTCCCGGACAGGGGGTCAAGAGACCCAGTACTTC.

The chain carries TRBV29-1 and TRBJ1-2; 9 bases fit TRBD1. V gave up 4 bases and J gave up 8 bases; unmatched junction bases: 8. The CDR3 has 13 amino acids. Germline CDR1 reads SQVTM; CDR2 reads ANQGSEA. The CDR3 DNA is TGCAGCGTTGGGACAGGGGCCTCTAAAGGCTACACCTTC. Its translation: CSVGTGASKGYTF.

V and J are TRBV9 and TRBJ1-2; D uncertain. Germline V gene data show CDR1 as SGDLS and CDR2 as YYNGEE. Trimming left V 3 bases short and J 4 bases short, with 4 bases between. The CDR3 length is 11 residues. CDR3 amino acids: CASSGLYGYTF. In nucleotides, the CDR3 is TGTGCCAGCAGCGGGCTCTATGGCTACACCTTC. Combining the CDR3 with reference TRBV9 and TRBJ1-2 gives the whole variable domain DSGVTQTPKHLITATGQRVTLRCSPRSGDLSVYWYQQSLDQGLQFLIQYYNGEERAKGNILERFSAQQFPDLHSELNLSSLELGDSALYFCASSGLYGYTFGSGTRLTVV.

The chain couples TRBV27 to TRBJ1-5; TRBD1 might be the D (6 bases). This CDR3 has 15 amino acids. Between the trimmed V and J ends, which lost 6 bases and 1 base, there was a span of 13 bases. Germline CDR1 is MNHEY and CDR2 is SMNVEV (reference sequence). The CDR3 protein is CASRQGAGSNQPQHF. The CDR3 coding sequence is TGTGCCAGCAGACAGGGTGCGGGGAGCAATCAGCCCCAGCATTTT.

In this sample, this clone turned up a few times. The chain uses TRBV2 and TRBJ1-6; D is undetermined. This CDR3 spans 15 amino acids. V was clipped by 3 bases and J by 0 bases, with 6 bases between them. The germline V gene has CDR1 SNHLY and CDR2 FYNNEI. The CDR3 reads CASSDRSSYNSPLHF. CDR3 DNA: TGTGCCAGCAGTGACAGGAGCTCCTATAATTCACCCCTCCACTTT.

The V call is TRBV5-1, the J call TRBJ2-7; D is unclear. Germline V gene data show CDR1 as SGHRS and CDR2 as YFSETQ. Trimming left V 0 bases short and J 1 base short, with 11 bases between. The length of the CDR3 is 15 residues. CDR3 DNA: TGCGCCAGCAGCTTGGACAGAACCCAATCCTACGAGCAGTACTTC. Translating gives CASSLDRTQSYEQYF. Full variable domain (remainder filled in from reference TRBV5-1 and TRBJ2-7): KAGVTQTPRYLIKTRGQQVTLSCSPISGHRSVSWYQQTPGQGLQFLFEYFSETQRNKGNFPGRFSGRQFSNSRSEMNVSTLELGDSALYLCASSLDRTQSYEQYFGPGTRLTVT.